This T cell receptor beta chain originates from a study of cytomegalovirus exposure and HLA in healthy donors. As for this clone: What it binds is not known.

The data were produced by immunoSEQ multiplex PCR, yet TCRdb's version contains in-frame clones alone and is incomplete. The table has approximately 130,000 clones, approximately 81% seen once. Study-wide results and limits: Cytomegalovirus association was listed for around 180 TCR beta chains.

Trimming shortened V by 5 bases and J by 10 bases, and 17 bases separated the two germline ends. The germline gives CDR1 SGHTA, CDR2 FQGNSA. The CDR3 runs 14 residues. The genes are TRBV7-2 and TRBJ1-4; no clear D gene. The sample was PBMCs. The sequence came from a woman aged 30 to 39 in good health and CMV-seronegative. CDR3 in amino acids: CASSPTHGLGKLFF. Here the CDR3 DNA reads TGTGCCAGCAGCCCGACCCATGGGCTGGGAAAACTGTTTTTT.